This T cell receptor beta chain emerged from a study of T-cell reconstitution after alpha-beta-depleted transplantation in children. Preparation of the TCRbeta library was carried out with unique molecular identifiers. One entry per CDR3 protein, called by TCRdb with MiXCR from the PCR reads. The data contain roughly 500,000 distinct CDR3 sequences, around a third of them singletons. In its sample, this clonotype was seen a few times. The CDR3 is 15 amino acids. The V segment lost 7 bases and the J segment 1 base; nucleotides outside the gene matches: 11. Germline V gene data show CDR1 as SQVTM and CDR2 as ANQGSEA.

The source is a human donor who donated a stem cell graft to a child with aplastic anemia. This material consisted of PBMCs from the stem cell graft donor, taken from the stem cell graft. This rearrangement joins TRBV29-1 to TRBJ1-2; the match to TRBD1 covers 8 bases. The CDR3 sequence: CSALAGTGNNYGYTF. The DNA for the CDR3 is TGCAGCGCCCTGGCGGGGACAGGCAATAACTATGGCTACACCTTC. Based on the CDR3 plus reference TRBV29-1 and TRBJ1-2, the full variable domain is SAVISQKPSRDICQRGTSLTIQCQVDSQVTMMFWYRQQPGQSLTLIATANQGSEATYESGFVIDKFPISRPNLTFSTLTVSNMSPEDSSIYLCSALAGTGNNYGYTFGSGTRLTVV.